This T cell receptor beta chain originates from a study of technical replicates of blood from a few donors. Produced via immunoSEQ multiplex PCR; TCRdb's table is partial and in-frame only. The top ten hold 0.22% of the sample, which has tens of thousands of clones, roughly 92% seen once. The sequenced sample consisted of T cells isolated from PBMCs. The sequence came from a human donor in good health.

The CDR3 DNA is TGCGCCAGCAGCTCGTCAGGGGGACAGGCCAAATCTGGGGCCAACGTCCTGACTTTC. It is translated as CASSSSGGQAKSGANVLTF. This chain links TRBV5-1 with TRBJ2-6; 8 bases align to TRBD1. In germline, CDR1 is SGHRS, CDR2 YFSETQ. V dropped 3 bases and J dropped 1; count of bases not matched to a gene: 12. The CDR3 length is 19 residues. Full variable domain (remainder filled in from reference TRBV5-1 and TRBJ2-6): KAGVTQTPRYLIKTRGQQVTLSCSPISGHRSVSWYQQTPGQGLQFLFEYFSETQRNKGNFPGRFSGRQFSNSRSEMNVSTLELGDSALYLCASSSSGGQAKSGANVLTFGAGSRLTVL.